The clone carrying this T cell receptor beta chain showed up just a few times. Antigen: not known. This sample was included in a study of cytomegalovirus exposure and HLA in healthy donors. It was with 60 Vbeta and 13 Jbeta primers that the PCR ran. Method: immunoSEQ multiplex PCR; TCRdb's copy keeps in-frame clones and lacks some. The sample lists 100,000 to 150,000 clones, around 72% occurring once. Study-wide points: Several top significant clusters appeared, in a later analysis, to be linked to common viral pathogens.

After removal of 1 base from V and 2 bases from J, the junction contained 1 base not matched to a gene. The CDR3 consists of 14 residues. Germline values: CDR1 SGHVS, CDR2 FQNEAQ. While unrecorded immune exposures were likely, the donors were nominally healthy when sampled. The sequenced material came from PBMCs. This rearrangement joins TRBV7-8 to TRBJ1-2; 7 positions match TRBD1. This sequence originates from a man in his thirties or forties in good health and CMV-seronegative. The CDR3 sequence is CASSLGRGNYGYTF. The CDR3 bases are TGTGCCAGCAGCTTAGGCAGGGGGAACTATGGCTACACCTTC.